These 22 T cell receptor beta chains originate from one sample sequenced in a study of T cells in narcolepsy. This table comes from immunoSEQ multiplex PCR, and its TCRdb copy is limited to in-frame clones, with some not included. Altogether about 22,000 clones are present, roughly four fifths being singletons, with the ten largest covering 4% to 4.5%. Sample: memory (CD45RA-) CD4+ T cells from blood. The receptors were gathered from a human donor in good health.

This chain uses TRBV6-6 with TRBJ1-5, with D maybe TRBD1 (6 bases). Trimming took off 5 bases at V and 5 bases at J, with 16 bases between the two ends. The CDR3 loop spans 15 amino acids. The V gene's germline CDR1 is MNHNY and CDR2 SVGAGI (reference sequence). This CDR3 is CASSRNRVGDQPQHF. In DNA form, the CDR3 reads TGTGCCAGCAGTCGGAACAGGGTTGGAGATCAGCCCCAGCATTTT.

The chain employs TRBV5-1 and TRBJ2-2, with 8 bases fitting TRBD2. V dropped 5 bases and J dropped 6; count of bases not matched to a gene: 3. Looked up from germline, CDR1 is SGHRS and CDR2 is YFSETQ. The CDR3 totals 13 residues. The DNA of the CDR3 is TGCGCCAGCAGAGACGGGGGGGCCGGGGAGCTGTTTTTT. It translates to CASRDGGAGELFF.

V usage is TRBV4-3 and J usage is TRBJ1-3, with D possibly TRBD1 on 5 matching bases. V lost 6 bases to trimming and J lost 0 bases, with 9 bases between them. The CDR3 is made up of 14 amino acids. Germline values: CDR1 LGHNA, CDR2 YSLEER. CDR3 in DNA: TGCGCCAGCAGTCGACAGCGCTCTGGAAACACCATATATTTT. It specifies CASSRQRSGNTIYF.

The V and J genes are TRBV7-2 and TRBJ1-2; 9 positions agree with TRBD1. CDR1 is SGHTA, CDR2 FQGNSA, per germline. The trim removed 3 bases at V and 5 bases at J, leaving 7 bases unmatched. The CDR3 totals 15 residues. The CDR3 nucleotides read TGTGCCAGCAGCTTCGGGACAGGGAGTCAGTATGGCTACACCTTC. Protein sequence: CASSFGTGSQYGYTF.

V usage is TRBV7-6 and J usage is TRBJ2-5, with a weak D call TRBD1 (5 bases). Germline V gene sequence: CDR1 SGHVS, CDR2 FNYEAQ. Trimming took off 5 bases at V and 5 bases at J, with 12 bases between the two ends. The CDR3 spans 13 residues. The CDR3 reads CASSRIPGETQYF. The CDR3, as DNA: TGTGCCAGCAGCAGGATACCAGGGGAGACCCAGTACTTC.

The chain employs TRBV5-1 and TRBJ2-2; a weak D match, TRBD2 (7 bases). Germline V gives CDR1 SGHRS, CDR2 YFSETQ. The ends were cut back, 5 bases at V and 3 bases at J, with 17 bases in the middle. The CDR3 is 16 residues long. As DNA, the CDR3 is TGCGCCAGCAGTTCACGGACTAGGGGGGACACCGGGGAGCTGTTTTTT. This gives the protein CASSSRTRGDTGELFF.

The J gene is TRBJ2-6, the V gene TRBV19, with D perhaps TRBD2 (7 bases). CDR3 length: 17 residues. Trimming took 3 bases from V and 3 from J, leaving 15 bases between them. The germline V gene has CDR1 LNHDA and CDR2 SQIVND (reference sequence). CDR3 loop: CASSMRGGALGANVLTF. Written as DNA, the CDR3 is TGTGCCAGTAGTATGAGGGGGGGCGCCCTTGGGGCCAACGTCCTGACTTTC. The whole variable domain, remainder taken from reference TRBV19 and TRBJ2-6, is DGGITQSPKYLFRKEGQNVTLSCEQNLNHDAMYWYRQDPGQGLRLIYYSQIVNDFQKGDIAEGYSVSREKKESFPLTVTSAQKNPTAFYLCASSMRGGALGANVLTFGAGSRLTVL.

V and J are TRBV29-1 and TRBJ1-1; 7 nucleotides match TRBD1. CDR3 length equals 13 residues. Germline CDR1 is SQVTM and CDR2 is ANQGSEA. Trimming took 7 bases from V and 0 from J; bases not matched to a gene: 5. The CDR3 region is CSGDSLMNTEAFF. CDR3 bases: TGCAGCGGGGACAGTCTAATGAACACTGAAGCTTTCTTT.

This chain connects TRBV18 to TRBJ1-6; 8 bases align to TRBD1. The germline V gene has CDR1 KGHSH and CDR2 LQKENI. Losses at the gene ends were 4 bases for V and 6 bases for J; bases not matched to a gene: 8. The CDR3 runs to 16 residues. CDR3 bases: TGTGCCAGCTCACTCGGGAGGACAGGGATTAATTCACCCCTCCACTTT. Translating it yields CASSLGRTGINSPLHF.

The CDR3 loop reads CASRAGQGNSDTQYF. The CDR3 DNA is TGCGCCAGCAGAGCCGGACAGGGTAACTCAGATACGCAGTATTTT. The genes are TRBV5-1 and TRBJ2-3; 8 bases line up with TRBD1. The J segment lost 4 bases and the V segment lost 5 bases, leaving 9 bases of the junction unmatched. Germline loops: CDR1 SGHRS, CDR2 YFSETQ. The CDR3 has 15 residues. The whole variable domain, filled in from reference TRBV5-1 and TRBJ2-3, reads KAGVTQTPRYLIKTRGQQVTLSCSPISGHRSVSWYQQTPGQGLQFLFEYFSETQRNKGNFPGRFSGRQFSNSRSEMNVSTLELGDSALYLCASRAGQGNSDTQYFGPGTRLTVL.

V gene TRBV7-9 combines with J gene TRBJ2-3; D is unclear. The V gene's germline CDR1 is SEHNR and CDR2 FQNEAQ (reference sequence). This CDR3 spans 15 amino acids. The germline V and J ends were trimmed by 5 bases and 0 bases, with 12 bases remaining between them. CDR3 nucleotide sequence: TGTGCCAGCAGCCCGGGTGGTACTAGCACAGATACGCAGTATTTT. Its translation: CASSPGGTSTDTQYF.

This clone was recorded a few times. The rearrangement links TRBV7-6 to TRBJ2-3, with D unclear. Deletions cut 0 bases from V and 0 bases from J, with 7 bases between. The CDR3 extends over 15 amino acids. In germline, CDR1 is SGHVS, CDR2 FNYEAQ. The CDR3 sequence: CASSLAFSSTDTQYF. For the CDR3, the DNA is TGTGCCAGCAGCTTAGCGTTCTCTAGCACAGATACGCAGTATTTT.

The rearrangement links TRBV6-1 to TRBJ2-5; the D call may be TRBD1 or TRBD2 (7 bases each). The CDR3 is 15 residues long. Looked up from germline, CDR1 is MNHNS and CDR2 is SASEGT. Trimming left V 6 bases short and J 5 bases short, with 19 bases between. The CDR3 coding sequence is TGTGCCAGCAGAGAGACAGGGAGGGATGGGGAGACCCAGTACTTC. Amino acids: CASRETGRDGETQYF.

The chain links TRBV6-6 to TRBJ1-2, with TRBD1 as a possible D gene (6 bases). Germline-derived CDR1 and CDR2 are MNHNY and SVGAGI (reference sequence). V was pared by 4 bases and J by 6 bases, with 15 bases between. The CDR3 consists of 14 residues. The CDR3 sequence: CASSSLQGLNGYTF. CDR3 bases: TGTGCCAGCAGTTCCCTACAGGGTCTGAATGGCTACACCTTC.

This clone was counted between two and nine times. The V gene is TRBV6-5, the J gene TRBJ1-1; a weak D match, TRBD1 (5 bases). This CDR3 comprises 14 residues. Between the trimmed V and J ends, which lost 5 bases and 0 bases, there was a span of 10 bases. CDR1 and CDR2 (germline): MNHEY, SVGAGI. CDR3 coding DNA: TGTGCCAGCAGTGAATGGGGCATGAACACTGAAGCTTTCTTT. This sequence encodes CASSEWGMNTEAFF.

This clone has only a few counts. The V gene is TRBV5-4, the J gene TRBJ1-3, with unresolved D. V was trimmed by 2 bases and J by 2 bases, leaving 14 bases between them. Germline V CDR1 and CDR2: SGHNT, YYREEE (reference sequence). The CDR3 is 16 amino acids. This CDR3 is CASSLRTSSAGNTIYF. CDR3 bases: TGTGCCAGCAGCTTACGGACCTCTTCGGCTGGAAACACCATATATTTT.

The chain combines TRBV7-2 with TRBJ2-1; the D gene is possibly TRBD2 (7 bases). Trimming stripped 5 bases from V and 4 bases from J, with 21 bases between. The germline V gene has CDR1 SGHTA and CDR2 FQGNSA. CDR3 length equals 17 residues. CDR3 sequence reads: CASSARSGGATYNEQFF. The DNA of the CDR3 is TGTGCCAGCAGCGCTCGTTCGGGGGGCGCAACGTACAATGAGCAGTTCTTC.

The chain links TRBV29-1 to TRBJ1-2; TRBD1 might be the D (6 bases). Germline CDR1 is SQVTM and CDR2 is ANQGSEA. This CDR3 contains 12 residues. Trimming took 6 bases from V and 4 from J, leaving 12 bases between them. CDR3 residues: CSVATGPYGYTF. The CDR3 nucleotides read TGCAGCGTCGCTACAGGGCCCTATGGCTACACCTTC.

This chain links TRBV4-1 with TRBJ1-6, with no clear D. V lost 1 base and J lost 4, with 17 bases in between. Germline loops: CDR1 MGHRA, CDR2 YSYEKL. This CDR3 contains 18 residues. The CDR3 here is CASSQVWQRREYNSPLHF. CDR3 sequence (DNA): TGCGCCAGCAGCCAAGTGTGGCAGCGAAGGGAATATAATTCACCCCTCCACTTT.

The chain recombines TRBV15 with TRBJ2-7, with a weak D call TRBD1 (6 bases). V lost 0 bases and J lost 3, with 9 bases in between. Germline-derived CDR1 and CDR2 are LNHNV and YYDKDF (reference sequence). The CDR3 extends over 14 amino acids. Written as DNA, the CDR3 is TGTGCCACCAGCAGAGACGCCAGGGGCTACGAGCAGTACTTC. It is translated as CATSRDARGYEQYF.

The J gene is TRBJ1-1, the V gene TRBV29-1; 7 nucleotides align to TRBD1. V lost 6 bases to trimming and J lost 1 base; unmatched junction nucleotides: 8. Germline V gene sequence: CDR1 SQVTM, CDR2 ANQGSEA. The CDR3 is 14 residues long. CDR3: CSVHPGQTNTEAFF. CDR3 DNA sequence: TGCAGCGTCCACCCGGGACAGACGAACACTGAAGCTTTCTTT.

This rearrangement joins TRBV2 to TRBJ2-3; D could derive from TRBD1 or TRBD2 (6 bases each). Germline V gene data show CDR1 as SNHLY and CDR2 as FYNNEI. The CDR3 length is 14 residues. V lost 5 bases to trimming and J lost 0 bases, with 9 bases between them. The chain's CDR3 is CASSRGRSTDTQYF. The DNA for the CDR3 is TGTGCCAGCAGTCGGGGGCGAAGCACAGATACGCAGTATTTT. Drawing the rest from reference TRBV2 and TRBJ2-3, the complete variable domain is EPEVTQTPSHQVTQMGQEVILRCVPISNHLYFYWYRQILGQKVEFLVSFYNNEISEKSEIFDDQFSVERPDGSNFTLKIRSTKLEDSAMYFCASSRGRSTDTQYFGPGTRLTVL.